These 19 T cell receptor beta chains were all obtained from the same sample, sequenced in a study of T cells in Graves' hyperthyroidism and ophthalmopathy. The investigators amplified TCR beta CDR3 regions from RNA transcripts. Using the HTBI primer set, a first-round RT-PCR was run on the TCR CDR3. TCRdb passed the multiplex PCR reads through MiXCR, listing each CDR3 protein once. Among 500,000 to 750,000 distinct CDR3 sequences listed, over 12% were seen once. The sequenced material came from blood. The receptors shown here come from a woman between 18 and 30 years old with Graves' ophthalmopathy.

This clonotype was seen repeatedly, ten times or more. V gene TRBV29-1 combines with J gene TRBJ1-1; 10 nucleotides align to TRBD1. Germline V gene sequence: CDR1 SQVTM, CDR2 ANQGSEA. The CDR3 sequence is 14 residues long. V trimming: 6 bases; J trimming: 1 base; junction bases outside the gene matches: 5. In DNA form, the CDR3 reads TGCAGCGTGGAGCGGACAGGGGGGAACACTGAAGCTTTCTTT. Protein product: CSVERTGGNTEAFF.

This clonotype was seen many times. This sequence joins TRBV29-1 and TRBJ1-2, with a possible D match to TRBD1 (5 bases). The germline V and J ends were trimmed by 0 bases and 4 bases, with 15 bases remaining between them. The germline gives CDR1 SQVTM, CDR2 ANQGSEA. The CDR3 length is 15 residues. CDR3 sequence: CSVEDRGEGGYGYTF. CDR3 nucleotides: TGCAGCGTTGAAGATCGGGGGGAGGGCGGCTATGGCTACACCTTC.

This clonotype was observed many times. The chain recombines TRBV20-1 with TRBJ2-1, with D maybe TRBD2 (5 bases). The CDR3 sequence is 14 residues long. Germline assignment: CDR1 DFQATT and CDR2 SNEGSKA (reference sequence). V lost 3 bases to trimming and J lost 6 bases, with 15 bases between them. Here the CDR3 DNA reads TGCAGTGCTAGTCCCGGGAATGGCGTCAATGAGCAGTTCTTC. Translating it yields CSASPGNGVNEQFF.

The chain recombines TRBV20-1 with TRBJ2-7; a weak D match, TRBD2 (6 bases). The germline V gene encodes CDR1 DFQATT and CDR2 SNEGSKA (reference sequence). The CDR3 has 17 residues. V was trimmed by 0 bases and J by 2 bases, leaving 20 bases between them. CDR3 in amino acids: CSAREVRDSPWTYEQYF. CDR3 DNA: TGCAGTGCTAGAGAGGTTCGGGACTCTCCATGGACCTACGAGCAGTACTTC.

V is TRBV24-1 and J is TRBJ2-3, with 8 bases fitting TRBD1. This CDR3 is built from 16 residues. Looked up from germline, CDR1 is KGHDR and CDR2 is SFDVKD. V was pared by 3 bases and J by 5 bases, with 9 bases of the junction left unmatched. The CDR3 sequence: CATSDAAGGGVDTQYF. The CDR3 DNA is TGTGCCACCAGTGATGCCGCAGGGGGCGGAGTAGATACGCAGTATTTT.

Many counts were recorded for this clonotype. CDR3: CATSAGQGDTDTQYF. The CDR3 DNA reads TGTGCCACCAGTGCGGGACAGGGGGACACAGATACGCAGTATTTT. The V call is TRBV24-1, the J call TRBJ2-3; 11 bases are a match to TRBD1. Germline-derived CDR1 and CDR2 are KGHDR and SFDVKD. Trimming took 5 bases from V and 2 from J; bases not matched to a gene: 2. The length of the CDR3 is 15 residues.

In its sample, this clonotype was seen a few times. The chain carries TRBV4-2 and TRBJ2-7, with D perhaps matching TRBD1 (6 bases). Germline V gives CDR1 LGHNA, CDR2 YNFKEQ. This CDR3 region has 17 residues. The ends were cut back, 4 bases at V and 4 bases at J, with 23 bases in the middle. This CDR3 is CASSLDLGAPSLYEQYF. The CDR3 DNA reads as TGTGCCAGCAGCCTAGACCTGGGGGCCCCCTCTCTGTACGAGCAGTACTTC.

This clonotype was detected a few times. A clone one base away is much larger, so this may be a read error. The chain links TRBV24-1 to TRBJ2-7; tentatively, D is TRBD2 (6 bases). V shed 5 bases and J shed 1 base, with 14 bases lying between them. The CDR3 consists of 15 residues. Germline V lookup: CDR1 KGHDR, CDR2 SFDVKD. In nucleotides, the CDR3 is TGTGCCACCAGTGTACGGGGGATTGCTTCCTACGAGCAGTACTTC. Its translation is CATSVRGIASYEQYF.

This clonotype was counted once. This may be a read error, as it is one base from a much larger clone. This chain joins TRBV10-3 and TRBJ2-3, with D perhaps matching TRBD1 or TRBD2 (5 bases each). CDR1 is ENHRY, CDR2 SYGVKD, per germline. The CDR3 totals 13 residues. With 7 bases removed from V and 10 bases from J, the gap between germline ends came to 18 bases. CDR3 sequence (DNA): TGTGCCATCAATGTCCCGGGACCTACCGCGCAGTATTTT. This sequence encodes CAINVPGPTAQYF.

This clonotype has a count of ten or more. The CDR3 reads CASSEGRGFQPQHF. For the CDR3, the DNA is TGTGCCAGCAGTGAGGGGCGAGGGTTTCAGCCCCAGCATTTT. V gene TRBV2 combines with J gene TRBJ1-5; weak D call: TRBD1 (5 bases). The CDR3 extends over 14 amino acids. Germline V gene lookup returns CDR1 SNHLY and CDR2 FYNNEI. V was shortened by 3 bases and J by 6 bases, with 12 bases between the two germline ends.

The sample holds a few counts of this clonotype. With a much larger clone just one base away, this may be a read error. The chain couples TRBV18 to TRBJ1-1; D may be TRBD1 (5 bases). Germline lookup yields CDR1 KGHSH and CDR2 LQKENI. The CDR3 extends over 15 amino acids. CDR3 protein: CVSSPRAGMNTEAFF. The CDR3, as DNA: TGTGTCAGCTCACCACGGGCAGGGATGAACACTGAAGCTTTCTTT.

This clonotype was seen at least ten times. V gene TRBV7-9 combines with J gene TRBJ1-2; TRBD1 might be the D (6 bases). V was pared by 8 bases and J by 8 bases, with 21 bases between. Per germline, CDR1 SEHNR and CDR2 FQNEAQ (reference sequence). The CDR3 covers 14 residues. CDR3 amino acids: CASPPETGGYGYTF. Written as DNA, the CDR3 is TGTGCCAGCCCCCCGGAGACAGGAGGTTACGGCTACACCTTC.

This sequence joins TRBV20-1 and TRBJ2-7; the D gene is possibly TRBD1 (6 bases). V shed 0 bases and J shed 3 bases, with 12 bases lying between them. The CDR3 extends over 14 amino acids. CDR1 is DFQATT, CDR2 SNEGSKA, per germline (reference sequence). The CDR3 is CSARDGEGGYEQYV. In nucleotides, the CDR3 is TGCAGTGCTAGAGATGGGGAAGGGGGCTACGAGCAGTACGTC.

This clonotype was seen ten or more times. The chain is built from TRBV5-1 and TRBJ2-1, with no clear D. The CDR3 totals 13 residues. Germline assignment: CDR1 SGHRS and CDR2 YFSETQ. Trimming cost V 4 bases and J 2 bases, with 7 bases left between them. The CDR3 DNA reads TGCGCCAGCAGCACCGTCCCCTACAATGAGCAGTTCTTC. Amino acids: CASSTVPYNEQFF.

This chain connects TRBV20-1 to TRBJ2-3, with TRBD2 as a possible D gene (5 bases). CDR1 DFQATT and CDR2 SNEGSKA come from the germline V gene (reference sequence). Trimming shortened V by 3 bases and J by 0 bases, and 10 bases separated the two germline ends. The CDR3 has 14 amino acids. This CDR3 reads CSASSGSSTDTQYF. Here the CDR3 DNA reads TGCAGTGCTAGTTCGGGGTCTAGCACAGATACGCAGTATTTT.

This clonotype was found many times. The gene calls are TRBV12-3 or TRBV12-4 and TRBJ1-2, with 7 bases lining up with TRBD1. The CDR3 is 15 residues long. J lost 5 bases, V lost 6 bases, and 12 bases had no gene match. The CDR3 DNA is TGTGCCAGCAGCATCTCGCCCGGACAGGCTTATGGCTACACCTTC. Its translation is CASSISPGQAYGYTF.

This clonotype was counted at least ten times. The chain joins TRBV19 to TRBJ1-1; no reliable D call. The CDR3 extends over 14 amino acids. Germline CDR1 and CDR2: LNHDA and SQIVND (reference sequence). V was trimmed by 8 bases and J by 1 base, leaving 14 bases between them. The CDR3 DNA sequence: TGTGCCAGTGAAGAGGAGAAACCGAACACTGAAGCTTTCTTT. Its protein is CASEEEKPNTEAFF.

This clonotype was counted ten times or more. The chain couples TRBV29-1 to TRBJ2-7, with D perhaps being TRBD1 or TRBD2 (5 bases each). V shed 3 bases and J shed 6 bases, with 9 bases lying between them. CDR3 length: 11 residues. Germline V gene data show CDR1 as SQVTM and CDR2 as ANQGSEA. CDR3 sequence: CSVDRAGEQYF. In DNA form, the CDR3 reads TGCAGCGTTGACAGGGCGGGCGAGCAGTACTTC.

This clonotype was seen repeatedly, ten times or more. This chain uses TRBV5-1 with TRBJ2-3; D unresolved. Trimming pared 0 bases from V and 0 bases from J, leaving 14 bases between. CDR1 is SGHRS, CDR2 YFSETQ, per germline. The CDR3 is 17 residues long. CDR3 in DNA: TGCGCCAGCAGCTTGGCCTTTGGGGTTTTTAGCACAGATACGCAGTATTTT. As protein: CASSLAFGVFSTDTQYF.